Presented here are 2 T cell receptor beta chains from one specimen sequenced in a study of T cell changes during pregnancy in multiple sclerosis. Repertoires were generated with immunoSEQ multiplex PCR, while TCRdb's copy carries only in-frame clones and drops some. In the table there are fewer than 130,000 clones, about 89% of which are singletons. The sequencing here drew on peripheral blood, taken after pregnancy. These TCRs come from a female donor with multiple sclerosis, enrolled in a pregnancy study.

CDR3 coding DNA: TGTGCCATCAGTGAGTCGGACACTGAGCAGTACTTC. Its translation: CAISESDTEQYF. The chain joins TRBV10-3 to TRBJ2-7, with a weak D call TRBD1 (5 bases). The length of the CDR3 is 12 residues. The V gene's germline CDR1 is ENHRY and CDR2 SYGVKD. Trimming left V 0 bases short and J 7 bases short, with 7 bases between.

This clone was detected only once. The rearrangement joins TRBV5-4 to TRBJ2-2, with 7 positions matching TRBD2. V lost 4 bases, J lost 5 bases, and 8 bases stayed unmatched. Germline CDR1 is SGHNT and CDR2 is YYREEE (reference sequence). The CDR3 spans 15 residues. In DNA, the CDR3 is TGTGCCAGCAGCGGCCCCCCCGGGGGGACCGGGGAGCTGTTTTTT. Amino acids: CASSGPPGGTGELFF.